This T cell receptor (beta chain) was retrieved from a study of radiotherapy plus CTLA-4 blockade in lung cancer. Study at large: Objective responses occurred in 18% of patients; roughly 30% had disease control.

Patients in the study, people with chemo-refractory metastatic non-small-cell lung cancer, received focal radiation plus ipilimumab CTLA-4 blockade. TCRdb's table, derived via immunoSEQ multiplex PCR, lists solely in-frame clones and lacks some. The repertoire holds some 37,000 clones, with over 65% as singletons. V was clipped by 5 bases and J by 5 bases; unmatched bases: 9. The CDR3 loop spans 14 amino acids. Germline assignment: CDR1 MNHEY and CDR2 SMNVEV (reference sequence). Remarks on this clone: What it binds is unknown.

Study conclusions and caveats: Reports state that early shifts in blood T cell clones, with interferon-beta, best predicted response. Radiotherapy with ipilimumab was followed by blood expansion of tumor-derived clones.

This clonotype was sampled from a human donor with non-small cell lung cancer who had stable disease on radiotherapy plus ipilimumab. Here the sequenced sample was peripheral blood, taken from a patient treated with radiotherapy plus ipilimumab. The V gene is TRBV27, the J gene TRBJ2-7, with 7 bases lining up with TRBD1. The CDR3 nucleotides read TGTGCCAGCAGTCCAAAAAATACAGGGGACGAGCAGTACTTC. Residues: CASSPKNTGDEQYF.